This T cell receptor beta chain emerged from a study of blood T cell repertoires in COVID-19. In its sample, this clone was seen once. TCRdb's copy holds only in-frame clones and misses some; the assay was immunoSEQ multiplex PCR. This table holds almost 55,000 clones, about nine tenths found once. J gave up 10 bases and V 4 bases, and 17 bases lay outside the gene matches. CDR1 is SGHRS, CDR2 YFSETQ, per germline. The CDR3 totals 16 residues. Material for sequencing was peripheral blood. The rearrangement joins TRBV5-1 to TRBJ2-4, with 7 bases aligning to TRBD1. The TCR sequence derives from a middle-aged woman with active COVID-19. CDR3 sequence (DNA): TGCGCCAGCAGCGTGACGACAGGGCCCACCCCGGGAATTCAGTACTTC. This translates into CASSVTTGPTPGIQYF.